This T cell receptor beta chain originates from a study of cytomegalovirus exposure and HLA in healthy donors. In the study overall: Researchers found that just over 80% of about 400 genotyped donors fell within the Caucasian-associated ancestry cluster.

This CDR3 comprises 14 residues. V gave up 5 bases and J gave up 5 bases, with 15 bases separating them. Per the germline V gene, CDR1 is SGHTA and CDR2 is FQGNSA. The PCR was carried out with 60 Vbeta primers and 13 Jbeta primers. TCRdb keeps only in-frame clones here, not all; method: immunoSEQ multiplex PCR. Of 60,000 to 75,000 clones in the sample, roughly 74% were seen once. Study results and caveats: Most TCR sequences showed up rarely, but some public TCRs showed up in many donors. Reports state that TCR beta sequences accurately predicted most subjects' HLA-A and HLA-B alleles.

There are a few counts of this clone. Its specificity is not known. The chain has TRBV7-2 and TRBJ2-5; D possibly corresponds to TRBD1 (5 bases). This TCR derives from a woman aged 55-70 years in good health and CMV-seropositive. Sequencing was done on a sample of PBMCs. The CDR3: CASSRTNWGETQYF. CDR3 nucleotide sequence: TGTGCCAGCAGCCGAACCAATTGGGGCGAGACCCAGTACTTC.